These 4 T cell receptor beta chains were all obtained from the same sample, sequenced in a study of cytomegalovirus exposure and HLA in healthy donors. Primers for the PCR totalled 60 Vbeta and 13 Jbeta. Repertoires were generated with immunoSEQ multiplex PCR, while TCRdb's copy carries only in-frame clones and drops some. Of over 150,000 clones listed, about 77% are singletons. Sample: PBMCs. Every receptor here comes from a male donor in good health and CMV-seropositive.

The rearrangement links TRBV27 to TRBJ2-3; D is possibly TRBD2 (5 bases). Looked up from germline, CDR1 is MNHEY and CDR2 is SMNVEV (reference sequence). The CDR3 sequence is 14 residues long. Trimming removed 3 bases at V and 9 bases at J, with 16 bases between. CDR3 amino acids: CASSFLITRNTQYF. In DNA, the CDR3 is TGTGCCAGCAGTTTTCTTATCACTAGGAACACGCAGTATTTT.

The table lists this clone with a count of one. The CDR3 nucleotides read TGTGCCTGGAGTGTAATAGCGGGGGGTCCCACCCGCCGAACGAACACCGGGGAGCTGTTTTTT. It specifies CAWSVIAGGPTRRTNTGELFF. The chain is built from TRBV30 and TRBJ2-2; 10 bases are shared with TRBD2. Germline CDR1 reads GTSNPN; CDR2 reads SVGIG (reference sequence). V lost 0 bases, J lost 0 bases, and 16 bases stayed unmatched. The CDR3 consists of 21 residues.

The chain has TRBV25-1 and TRBJ2-7, with 9 bases aligning to TRBD1. There are 13 residues in the CDR3. V shed 8 bases, J shed 6 bases, and the junction held 8 bases outside the gene matches. CDR1 and CDR2 (germline): MGHDK, SYGVNS. The CDR3 loop reads CASGRTGVSEQYF. The CDR3 coding sequence is TGTGCCAGCGGGAGGACAGGGGTAAGCGAGCAGTACTTC.

The rearrangement joins TRBV13 to TRBJ2-7; 10 bases agree with TRBD2. The germline CDR1 and CDR2 sequences are PRHDT and FYEKMQ (reference sequence). The ends lost 3 bases at V and 3 bases at J; junction bases unmatched: 5. The CDR3 has 15 residues. CDR3 in amino acids: CASSFGLAGDYEQYF. CDR3 DNA: TGTGCCAGCAGCTTTGGTCTAGCGGGGGACTACGAGCAGTACTTC.